One sample yielded the 13 T cell receptor beta chains listed below, sequenced in a study of control samples from healthy donors and cancer patients. Assay used: immunoSEQ multiplex PCR; TCRdb lists only in-frame clones, some missing. The sample shows 150,000 to 200,000 clones, approximately 90% of them seen only once. Sequenced input: blood. The receptors were sampled from a woman in her twenties or thirties in good health.

CDR3 DNA: TGTGCCAGTAGTAGTTCCTCATGGACCCTCTCTGGAAACACCATATATTTT. This encodes CASSSSSWTLSGNTIYF. The chain recombines TRBV19 with TRBJ1-3; D not certain. Per germline, CDR1 LNHDA and CDR2 SQIVND (reference sequence). The CDR3 covers 17 residues. Trimming took off 4 bases at V and 0 bases at J, with 16 bases between the two ends.

This clone was seen only a few times. CDR3 amino acids: CASSTQGNTEAFF. Here the CDR3 DNA reads TGTGCCAGCTCAACACAGGGGAACACTGAAGCTTTCTTT. This sequence joins TRBV18 and TRBJ1-1; D possibly corresponds to TRBD1 (6 bases). CDR3 length: 13 amino acids. Trimming pared 5 bases from V and 1 base from J, leaving 8 bases between. Germline V gives CDR1 KGHSH, CDR2 LQKENI.

Ten or more counts support this clone. This chain joins TRBV5-1 and TRBJ2-1; D unresolved. V lost 4 bases and J 6 bases, leaving 23 bases between the germline ends. CDR1 SGHRS and CDR2 YFSETQ come from the germline V gene. The CDR3 totals 17 residues. In DNA form, the CDR3 reads TGCGCCAGCAGCCCACGACGTGTCGAGTCAAGGCTCAATGAGCAGTTCTTC. This codes for CASSPRRVESRLNEQFF.

The rearrangement joins TRBV15 to TRBJ2-1; 10 bases match TRBD2. This CDR3 region has 17 residues. The germline CDR1 and CDR2 sequences are LNHNV and YYDKDF (reference sequence). V dropped 3 bases and J dropped 6; count of bases not matched to a gene: 11. CDR3 region: CATSSLGTSEVPNEQFF. The CDR3 DNA follows: TGTGCCACCAGCAGCTTGGGGACTAGCGAGGTCCCCAATGAGCAGTTCTTC.

CDR3 sequence reads: CSVDGGNYGYTF. CDR3 nucleotide sequence: TGCAGCGTTGATGGAGGGAACTATGGCTACACCTTC. V usage is TRBV29-1 and J usage is TRBJ1-2; D is unclear. This CDR3 spans 12 amino acids. V was shortened by 3 bases and J by 2 bases, with 7 bases between the two germline ends. Germline V gene lookup returns CDR1 SQVTM and CDR2 ANQGSEA.

The gene calls are TRBV5-1 and TRBJ2-1, with TRBD2 identical over 11 bases. The CDR3 extends over 14 amino acids. Losses at the gene ends were 0 bases for V and 15 bases for J; bases not matched to a gene: 8. Germline CDR1 reads SGHRS; CDR2 reads YFSETQ. The CDR3 nucleotides read TGCGCCAGCAGCTTGGCTTTAGCGGGAGGGGAGGGGTTCTTC. It translates to CASSLALAGGEGFF.

This chain links TRBV28 with TRBJ2-3; perhaps TRBD2 as D (6 bases). V lost 6 bases and J 5 bases, leaving 15 bases between the germline ends. Looked up from germline, CDR1 is MDHEN and CDR2 is SYDVKM. The CDR3 has 14 residues. CDR3 coding DNA: TGTGCCAGCAGAATTCACATCGGGGGAGATACGCAGTATTTT. This encodes CASRIHIGGDTQYF.

V is TRBV5-8 and J is TRBJ1-1, with TRBD1 matching 9 bases. J gave up 6 bases and V 3 bases, and 6 bases lay outside the gene matches. Per the germline V gene, CDR1 is SGHTS and CDR2 is YDEGEE. This CDR3 comprises 14 residues. CDR3 sequence: CASSYGQGSSEAFF. Written as DNA, the CDR3 is TGTGCCAGCAGCTACGGACAGGGGTCTTCTGAAGCTTTCTTT.

This chain joins TRBV15 and TRBJ2-1; the D is unclear. This CDR3 has 13 residues. V dropped 4 bases and J dropped 7 bases, with 11 bases sitting between them. Looked up from germline, CDR1 is LNHNV and CDR2 is YYDKDF (reference sequence). The CDR3 DNA reads TGTGCCACCAGCACGCGACGATCTAATGAGCAGTTCTTC. Encoded protein: CATSTRRSNEQFF.

The gene calls are TRBV19 and TRBJ1-6; D possibly corresponds to TRBD1 (5 bases). The CDR3 runs to 14 residues. V lost 6 bases and J lost 12, with 18 bases in between. Germline V CDR1 and CDR2: LNHDA, SQIVND (reference sequence). The CDR3 loop is CASSPTGRRKPLHF. For the CDR3, the DNA is TGTGCCAGTAGCCCAACGGGACGGCGAAAACCCCTCCACTTT.

The chain has TRBV19 and TRBJ2-2, with 9 bases lining up with TRBD2. Per germline, CDR1 LNHDA and CDR2 SQIVND (reference sequence). The CDR3 extends over 17 amino acids. V lost 6 bases to trimming and J lost 3 bases; unmatched junction nucleotides: 11. The CDR3 region is CASSVAGDGGYTGELFF. CDR3 nucleotides: TGTGCCAGTAGCGTAGCGGGAGATGGGGGGTACACCGGGGAGCTGTTTTTT.

CDR3 nucleotide sequence: TGTGCCAGCAGCTTAATGGGTTACAATGAGCAGTTCTTC. Translated: CASSLMGYNEQFF. The chain joins TRBV7-3 to TRBJ2-1; D not certain. Between the trimmed V and J ends, which lost 1 base and 4 bases, there was a span of 5 bases. Looked up from germline, CDR1 is SGHTA and CDR2 is FQGTGA. The CDR3 spans 13 residues.

The genes are TRBV28 and TRBJ2-1; maybe TRBD2 (6 bases). The CDR3 runs 14 residues. The germline CDR1 and CDR2 sequences are MDHEN and SYDVKM. Trimming cost V 6 bases and J 1 base, with 10 bases left between them. The CDR3 region is CASRKRASYNEQFF. CDR3 DNA: TGTGCCAGCAGGAAGCGGGCTTCCTACAATGAGCAGTTCTTC.